This paragraph covers one TCR beta chain sequence. It has no known antigen specificity. Qualities for individual bases were not recorded, and no much larger clone is one base off. This specimen belongs to a study of radiotherapy plus CTLA-4 blockade in lung cancer (dated by TCRdb to 2017 to 2018). For context, the study as a whole: Among enrolled patients, under 20% had an objective response and 25% to 40% reached disease control. The research as a whole found: After treatment with radiotherapy and ipilimumab, TCR clones that came from tumors expanded in the peripheral blood. Increased serum interferon-beta after radiation, together with early dynamic changes in blood T cell clones, were reported to be the strongest predictors of response.

The CDR3 runs 15 amino acids, cysteine and phenylalanine included. Just the 45-base CDR3 DNA is kept, in frame starting at base 1. V loses 3 bases at its end and J loses 3 bases; junction bases beyond the gene matches: 7. Taken from the germline V gene (reference sequence), the CDR1 and CDR2 loops are MNHEY and SMNVEV. The study evaluated CTLA-4 blockade (ipilimumab) given together with focal radiation therapy in patients who had chemo-refractory metastatic non-small-cell lung cancer. The method was the immunoSEQ multiplex PCR assay. In TCRdb, the immuneACCESS table is reduced to in-frame sequences with V and J assigned. These tables do not hold every clone; where another copy was compared, an unresolved V gene accounts for under half, and the others remain unexplained. This sample lists over 85,000 clones; approximately 82% were detected once. The top ten constitute more than 20% of the sample.

The chain was built from TRBV27 and TRBJ1-1; 7 of the junction bases match TRBD1. This clonotype was sampled from a human donor with non-small cell lung cancer that progressed on radiotherapy plus ipilimumab. The sample here was peripheral blood, taken from a patient treated with radiotherapy plus ipilimumab. This receptor has the CDR3 CASSFPDDRDTEAFF. At the DNA level, the sequence is TGTGCCAGCAGTTTCCCAGATGACAGGGACACTGAAGCTTTCTTT.